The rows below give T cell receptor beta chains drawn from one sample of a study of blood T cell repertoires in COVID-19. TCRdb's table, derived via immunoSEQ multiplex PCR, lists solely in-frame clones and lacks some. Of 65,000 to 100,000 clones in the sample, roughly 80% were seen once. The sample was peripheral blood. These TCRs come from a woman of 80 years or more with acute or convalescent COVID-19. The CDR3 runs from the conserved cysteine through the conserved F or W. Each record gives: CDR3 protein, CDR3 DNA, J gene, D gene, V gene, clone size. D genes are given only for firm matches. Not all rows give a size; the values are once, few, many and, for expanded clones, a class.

cdr3_aa: CAWMGDRDNYGYTF; cdr3_nt: TGTGCCTGGATGGGGGACAGGGACAACTATGGCTACACCTTC; j_call: TRBJ1-2; d_call: TRBD1; v_call: TRBV30; clone_size: -
cdr3_aa: CASSEAPRQGSGYTF; cdr3_nt: TGTGCCAGCAGTGAAGCCCCGAGACAGGGGAGTGGCTACACCTTC; j_call: TRBJ1-2; d_call: TRBD1; v_call: TRBV6-1; clone_size: -
cdr3_aa: CASSTPGVTVGETQYF; cdr3_nt: TGTGCCAGCAGCACCCCAGGGGTGACGGTTGGGGAGACCCAGTACTTC; j_call: TRBJ2-5; d_call: -; v_call: TRBV7-2; clone_size: -
cdr3_aa: CASREGGRFTEAFF; cdr3_nt: TGTGCCAGCAGAGAAGGGGGGAGGTTCACTGAAGCTTTCTTT; j_call: TRBJ1-1; d_call: -; v_call: TRBV6-1; clone_size: -
cdr3_aa: CASSRDGNSNQPQHF; cdr3_nt: TGCGCCAGCAGCCGCGACGGGAATAGCAATCAGCCCCAGCATTTT; j_call: TRBJ1-5; d_call: -; v_call: TRBV5-1; clone_size: -
cdr3_aa: CASSNLGGQGFTGELFF; cdr3_nt: TGTGCCAGCAGCAACTTGGGAGGACAGGGGTTCACCGGGGAGCTGTTTTTT; j_call: TRBJ2-2; d_call: -; v_call: TRBV21-1; clone_size: -
cdr3_aa: CAWSGAARELFF; cdr3_nt: TGTGCCTGGAGTGGTGCGGCCAGGGAGCTGTTTTTT; j_call: TRBJ2-2; d_call: -; v_call: TRBV30; clone_size: few
cdr3_aa: CASSRDKDYGYTF; cdr3_nt: TGTGCCAGCAGCAGGGACAAGGACTATGGCTACACCTTC; j_call: TRBJ1-2; d_call: -; v_call: TRBV2; clone_size: -
cdr3_aa: CASSSGSWETQYF; cdr3_nt: TGTGCCAGCAGCTCGGGGTCCTGGGAGACCCAGTACTTC; j_call: TRBJ2-5; d_call: -; v_call: TRBV5-6; clone_size: -
cdr3_aa: CASSLGGANSYGYTF; cdr3_nt: TGCGCCAGCAGCTTGGGCGGGGCGAACTCCTATGGCTACACCTTC; j_call: TRBJ1-2; d_call: -; v_call: TRBV5-1; clone_size: -
cdr3_aa: CASSARDGSNYGYTF; cdr3_nt: TGTGCCAGCAGTGCCCGGGATGGCTCTAACTATGGCTACACCTTC; j_call: TRBJ1-2; d_call: -; v_call: TRBV25-1; clone_size: -
cdr3_aa: CASSERSGATGELFF; cdr3_nt: TGTGCCAGCAGTGAGAGGTCAGGGGCCACCGGGGAGCTGTTTTTT; j_call: TRBJ2-2; d_call: -; v_call: TRBV2; clone_size: -
cdr3_aa: CASSSGTLNEKLFF; cdr3_nt: TGTGCCAGCAGTTCCGGGACTTTGAATGAAAAACTGTTTTTT; j_call: TRBJ1-4; d_call: -; v_call: TRBV6-5; clone_size: few
cdr3_aa: CASSYRDRYYGYTF; cdr3_nt: TGTGCCAGCAGTTACCGGGACAGATACTATGGCTACACCTTC; j_call: TRBJ1-2; d_call: TRBD1; v_call: TRBV28; clone_size: few
cdr3_aa: CASSLERGLGANVLTF; cdr3_nt: TGTGCCAGCAGCTTAGAGAGGGGGTTGGGGGCCAACGTCCTGACTTTC; j_call: TRBJ2-6; d_call: -; v_call: TRBV7-9; clone_size: -
cdr3_aa: CASSSSDRRNTEAFF; cdr3_nt: TGTGCCAGTAGTTCCTCGGACAGGAGGAACACTGAAGCTTTCTTT; j_call: TRBJ1-1; d_call: TRBD1; v_call: TRBV19; clone_size: few
cdr3_aa: CASSRDTTYEQYF; cdr3_nt: TGTGCCAGCAGCCGGGACACCACCTACGAGCAGTACTTC; j_call: TRBJ2-7; d_call: -; v_call: TRBV6-5; clone_size: -
cdr3_aa: CASSLGQQYSNQPQHF; cdr3_nt: TGTGCCAGCAGTTTGGGACAGCAGTATAGCAATCAGCCCCAGCATTTT; j_call: TRBJ1-5; d_call: TRBD1; v_call: TRBV28; clone_size: -
cdr3_aa: CASNPRGGGVYNEQFF; cdr3_nt: TGTGCCAGTAACCCTCGAGGCGGCGGGGTCTACAATGAGCAGTTCTTC; j_call: TRBJ2-1; d_call: -; v_call: TRBV19; clone_size: -
cdr3_aa: CASSLRTGVNEKLFF; cdr3_nt: TGTGCCAGCAGCCTCCGGACAGGGGTTAATGAAAAACTGTTTTTT; j_call: TRBJ1-4; d_call: TRBD1; v_call: TRBV7-9; clone_size: -
cdr3_aa: CASSQALQGLFEAFF; cdr3_nt: TGCGCCAGCAGCCAAGCACTACAGGGGCTCTTCGAAGCTTTCTTT; j_call: TRBJ1-1; d_call: TRBD1; v_call: TRBV4-1; clone_size: -
cdr3_aa: CATSDLGQENTGELFF; cdr3_nt: TGTGCCACCAGTGATTTGGGACAGGAGAACACCGGGGAGCTGTTTTTT; j_call: TRBJ2-2; d_call: TRBD1; v_call: TRBV24-1; clone_size: few
cdr3_aa: CASSLDTGGGSEKLFF; cdr3_nt: TGTGCCAGCAGCTTAGATACCGGGGGGGGGAGTGAAAAACTGTTTTTT; j_call: TRBJ1-4; d_call: -; v_call: TRBV7-2; clone_size: -
cdr3_aa: CASSVDVAVGYEQYF; cdr3_nt: TGTGCCAGCAGCGTAGACGTCGCGGTCGGTTACGAGCAGTACTTC; j_call: TRBJ2-7; d_call: -; v_call: TRBV9; clone_size: -
cdr3_aa: CASSKTGVSTDTQYF; cdr3_nt: TGCGCCAGCAGCAAGACAGGAGTTAGCACAGATACGCAGTATTTT; j_call: TRBJ2-3; d_call: -; v_call: TRBV4-1; clone_size: -
cdr3_aa: CASSGGGMTNEKLFF; cdr3_nt: TGTGCCAGCAGCGGAGGTGGCATGACTAATGAAAAACTGTTTTTT; j_call: TRBJ1-4; d_call: -; v_call: TRBV14; clone_size: few
cdr3_aa: CASSRGQSYNSPLHF; cdr3_nt: TGTGCCAGCAGCCGTGGACAGAGTTATAATTCACCCCTCCACTTT; j_call: TRBJ1-6; d_call: -; v_call: TRBV11-2; clone_size: -
cdr3_aa: CASSLNRANEKLFF; cdr3_nt: TGTGCCAGCAGTTTAAACAGGGCAAATGAAAAACTGTTTTTT; j_call: TRBJ1-4; d_call: -; v_call: TRBV28; clone_size: -
cdr3_aa: CSVEGGTGKETQYF; cdr3_nt: TGCAGCGTTGAAGGTGGGACAGGGAAAGAGACCCAGTACTTC; j_call: TRBJ2-5; d_call: TRBD1; v_call: TRBV29-1; clone_size: once
cdr3_aa: CAWLVSGVLDTEAFF; cdr3_nt: TGTGCCTGGCTTGTGAGCGGGGTCCTCGACACTGAAGCTTTCTTT; j_call: TRBJ1-1; d_call: -; v_call: TRBV30; clone_size: once
cdr3_aa: CASSPSSYEQYF; cdr3_nt: TGTGCCAGCAGCCCCAGCTCCTACGAGCAGTACTTC; j_call: TRBJ2-7; d_call: -; v_call: TRBV13; clone_size: -
cdr3_aa: CASSKGQSPSPLHF; cdr3_nt: TGTGCCAGCAGCAAGGGACAGAGCCCTTCACCCCTCCACTTT; j_call: TRBJ1-6; d_call: TRBD1; v_call: TRBV7-9; clone_size: few
cdr3_aa: CASIGEGYGYTF; cdr3_nt: TGCGCCAGCATAGGGGAAGGCTATGGCTACACCTTC; j_call: TRBJ1-2; d_call: -; v_call: TRBV10-2; clone_size: -
cdr3_aa: CASSSRRGNNEKLFF; cdr3_nt: TGTGCCAGCAGTTCTCGGCGGGGGAATAATGAAAAACTGTTTTTT; j_call: TRBJ1-4; d_call: -; v_call: TRBV7-2; clone_size: -
cdr3_aa: CASRASGDYTDTQYF; cdr3_nt: TGTGCCAGCAGGGCTAGCGGGGACTACACAGATACGCAGTATTTT; j_call: TRBJ2-3; d_call: TRBD2; v_call: TRBV7-2; clone_size: -
cdr3_aa: CASSEDMAGNTIYF; cdr3_nt: TGCGCCAGCAGCGAGGACATGGCTGGAAACACCATATATTTT; j_call: TRBJ1-3; d_call: -; v_call: TRBV5-1; clone_size: once
cdr3_aa: CASSETGRGSNQPQHF; cdr3_nt: TGTGCCAGCAGTGAGACAGGACGCGGGAGCAATCAGCCCCAGCATTTT; j_call: TRBJ1-5; d_call: -; v_call: TRBV25-1; clone_size: -
cdr3_aa: CATRGVRGKDTQYF; cdr3_nt: TGTGCCACCAGGGGGGTCAGGGGCAAAGATACGCAGTATTTT; j_call: TRBJ2-3; d_call: -; v_call: TRBV24-1; clone_size: -
cdr3_aa: CASSTLGTLDTGELFF; cdr3_nt: TGTGCCAGTAGTACCCTAGGGACTTTAGACACCGGGGAGCTGTTTTTT; j_call: TRBJ2-2; d_call: -; v_call: TRBV19; clone_size: -
cdr3_aa: CASSHGQGAYEQYF; cdr3_nt: TGTGCCAGCAGCCATGGACAGGGGGCGTACGAGCAGTACTTC; j_call: TRBJ2-7; d_call: TRBD1; v_call: TRBV11-3; clone_size: -
cdr3_aa: CASSEPAGNEQFF; cdr3_nt: TGTGCCAGCAGCGAGCCAGCGGGAAATGAGCAGTTCTTC; j_call: TRBJ2-1; d_call: TRBD2; v_call: TRBV9; clone_size: -
cdr3_aa: CASRPETWNTEAFF; cdr3_nt: TGCGCCAGCAGACCCGAGACATGGAACACTGAAGCTTTCTTT; j_call: TRBJ1-1; d_call: -; v_call: TRBV5-1; clone_size: -